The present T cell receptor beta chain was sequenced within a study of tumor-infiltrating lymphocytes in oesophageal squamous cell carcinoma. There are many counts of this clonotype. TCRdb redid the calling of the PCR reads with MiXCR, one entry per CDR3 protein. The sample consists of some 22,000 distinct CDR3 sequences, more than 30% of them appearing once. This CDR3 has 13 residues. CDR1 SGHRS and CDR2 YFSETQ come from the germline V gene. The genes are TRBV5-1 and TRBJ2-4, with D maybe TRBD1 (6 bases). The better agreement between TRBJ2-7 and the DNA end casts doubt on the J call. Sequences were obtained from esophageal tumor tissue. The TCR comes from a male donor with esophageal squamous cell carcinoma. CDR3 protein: CASSISDSYEQYF. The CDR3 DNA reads TGCGCCAGCAGCATCTCGGACAGCTACGAGCAGTACTTC.